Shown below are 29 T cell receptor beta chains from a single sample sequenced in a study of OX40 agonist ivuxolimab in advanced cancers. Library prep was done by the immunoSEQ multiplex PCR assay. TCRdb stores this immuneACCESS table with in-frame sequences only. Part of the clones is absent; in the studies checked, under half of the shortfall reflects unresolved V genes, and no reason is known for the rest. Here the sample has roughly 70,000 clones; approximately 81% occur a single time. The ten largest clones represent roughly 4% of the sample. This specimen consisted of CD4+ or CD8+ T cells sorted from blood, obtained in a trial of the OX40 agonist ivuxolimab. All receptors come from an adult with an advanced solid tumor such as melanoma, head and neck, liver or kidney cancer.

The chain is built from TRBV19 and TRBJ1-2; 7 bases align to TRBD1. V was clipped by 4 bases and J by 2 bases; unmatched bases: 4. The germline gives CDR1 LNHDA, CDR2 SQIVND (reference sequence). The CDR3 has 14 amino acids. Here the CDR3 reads CASSRGGMNYGYTF. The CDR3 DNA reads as TGTGCCAGTAGTAGAGGGGGCATGAACTATGGCTACACCTTC.

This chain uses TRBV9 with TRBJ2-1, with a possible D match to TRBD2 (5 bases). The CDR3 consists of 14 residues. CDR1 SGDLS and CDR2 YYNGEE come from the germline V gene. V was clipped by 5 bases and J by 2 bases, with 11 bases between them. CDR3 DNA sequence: TGTGCCAGCAGTCTCGGGATCACCTACAATGAGCAGTTCTTC. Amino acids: CASSLGITYNEQFF.

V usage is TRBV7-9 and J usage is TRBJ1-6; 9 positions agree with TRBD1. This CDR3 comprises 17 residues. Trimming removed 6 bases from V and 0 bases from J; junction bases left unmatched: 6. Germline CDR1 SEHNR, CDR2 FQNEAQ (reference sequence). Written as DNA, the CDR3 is TGTGCCAGCAGGCGGACAGGGGCTTCCTCCTATAATTCACCCCTCCACTTT. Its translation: CASRRTGASSYNSPLHF.

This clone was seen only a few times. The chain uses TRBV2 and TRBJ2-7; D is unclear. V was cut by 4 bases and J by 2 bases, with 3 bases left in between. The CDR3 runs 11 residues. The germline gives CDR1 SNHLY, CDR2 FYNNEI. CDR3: CASSVAYEQYF. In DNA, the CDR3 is TGTGCCAGCAGTGTGGCCTACGAGCAGTACTTC.

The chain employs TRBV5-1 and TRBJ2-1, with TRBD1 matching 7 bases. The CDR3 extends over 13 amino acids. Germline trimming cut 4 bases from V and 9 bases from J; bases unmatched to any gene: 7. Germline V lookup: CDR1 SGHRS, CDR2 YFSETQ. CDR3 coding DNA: TGCGCCAGCAGCCCAGGGGGAGAGGGTGAGCAGTTCTTC. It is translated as CASSPGGEGEQFF.

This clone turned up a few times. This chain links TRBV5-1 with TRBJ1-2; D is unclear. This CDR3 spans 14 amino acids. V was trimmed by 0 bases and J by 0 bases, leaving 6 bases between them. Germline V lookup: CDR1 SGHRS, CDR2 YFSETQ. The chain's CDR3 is CASSLDPANYGYTF. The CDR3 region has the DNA TGCGCCAGCAGCTTGGACCCCGCTAACTATGGCTACACCTTC. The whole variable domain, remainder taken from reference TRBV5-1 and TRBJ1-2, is KAGVTQTPRYLIKTRGQQVTLSCSPISGHRSVSWYQQTPGQGLQFLFEYFSETQRNKGNFPGRFSGRQFSNSRSEMNVSTLELGDSALYLCASSLDPANYGYTFGSGTRLTVV.

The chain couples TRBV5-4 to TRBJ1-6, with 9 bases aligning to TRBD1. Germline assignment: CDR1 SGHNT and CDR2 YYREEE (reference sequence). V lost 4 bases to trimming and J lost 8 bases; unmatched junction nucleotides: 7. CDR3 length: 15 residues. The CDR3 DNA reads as TGTGCCAGCAGCGAAAGGACAGGGGAATATTCACCCCTCCACTTT. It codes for CASSERTGEYSPLHF.

The CDR3 loop is CASQWGTNSPLHF. CDR3 nucleotides: TGTGCCAGCCAGTGGGGTACGAATTCACCCCTCCACTTT. The rearrangement links TRBV27 to TRBJ1-6; D is ambiguous. The CDR3 contains 13 residues. V lost 8 bases and J lost 7, with 12 bases in between. Germline V lookup: CDR1 MNHEY, CDR2 SMNVEV (reference sequence).

The CDR3 here is CASSDTGGEKLFF. In DNA form, the CDR3 reads TGTGCCAGCAGTGACACAGGGGGCGAGAAACTGTTTTTT. The chain has TRBV2 and TRBJ1-4; 9 nucleotides line up with TRBD1. The CDR3 contains 13 residues. The germline V gene has CDR1 SNHLY and CDR2 FYNNEI. V lost 3 bases, J lost 11 bases, and 4 bases stayed unmatched.

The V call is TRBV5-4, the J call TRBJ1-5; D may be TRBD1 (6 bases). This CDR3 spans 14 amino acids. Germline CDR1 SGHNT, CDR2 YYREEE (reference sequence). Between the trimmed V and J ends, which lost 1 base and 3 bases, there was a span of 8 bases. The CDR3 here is CASSLPGDNQPQHF. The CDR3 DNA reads TGTGCCAGCAGCTTGCCAGGGGACAATCAGCCCCAGCATTTT. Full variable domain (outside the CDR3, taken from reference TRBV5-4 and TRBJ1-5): ETGVTQSPTHLIKTRGQQVTLRCSSQSGHNTVSWYQQALGQGPQFIFQYYREEENGRGNFPPRFSGLQFPNYSSELNVNALELDDSALYLCASSLPGDNQPQHFGDGTRLSIL.

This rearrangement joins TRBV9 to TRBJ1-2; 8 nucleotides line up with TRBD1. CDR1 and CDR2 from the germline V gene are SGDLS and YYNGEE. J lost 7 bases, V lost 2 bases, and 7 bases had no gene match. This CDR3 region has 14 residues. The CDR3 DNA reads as TGTGCCAGCAGCGTTGGACAGGGTTTGGGTGGCTACACCTTC. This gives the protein CASSVGQGLGGYTF.

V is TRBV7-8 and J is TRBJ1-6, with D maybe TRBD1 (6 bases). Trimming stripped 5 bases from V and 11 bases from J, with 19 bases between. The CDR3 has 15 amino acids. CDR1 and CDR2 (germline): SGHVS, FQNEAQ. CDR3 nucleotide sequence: TGTGCCAGCAGCCTTCCACCGGGGGCCTCAGCACCCCTCCACTTT. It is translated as CASSLPPGASAPLHF. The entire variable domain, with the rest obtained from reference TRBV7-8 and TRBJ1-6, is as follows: GAGVSQSPRYKVAKRGQDVALRCDPISGHVSLFWYQQALGQGPEFLTYFQNEAQLDKSGLPSDRFFAERPEGSVSTLKIQRTQQEDSAVYLCASSLPPGASAPLHFGNGTRLTVT.

As DNA, the CDR3 is TGTGCCAGCAGTTCACCGGGACAGGGGGACCATGAGCAGTTCTTC. It encodes CASSSPGQGDHEQFF. The chain has TRBV28 and TRBJ2-1; 11 nucleotides agree with TRBD1. Germline lookup yields CDR1 MDHEN and CDR2 SYDVKM. Trimming removed 4 bases from V and 8 bases from J; junction bases left unmatched: 7. This CDR3 comprises 15 residues.

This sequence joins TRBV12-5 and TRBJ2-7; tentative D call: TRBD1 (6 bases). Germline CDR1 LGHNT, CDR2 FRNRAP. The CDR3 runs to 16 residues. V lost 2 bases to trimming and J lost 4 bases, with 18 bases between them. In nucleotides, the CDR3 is TGTGCTAGTGGTTTGATCCTTCGGCAGGGGCCATACGAGCAGTACTTC. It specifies CASGLILRQGPYEQYF. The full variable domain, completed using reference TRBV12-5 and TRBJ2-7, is DARVTQTPRHKVTEMGQEVTMRCQPILGHNTVFWYRQTMMQGLELLAYFRNRAPLDDSGMPKDRFSAEMPDATLATLKIQPSEPRDSAVYFCASGLILRQGPYEQYFGPGTRLTVT.

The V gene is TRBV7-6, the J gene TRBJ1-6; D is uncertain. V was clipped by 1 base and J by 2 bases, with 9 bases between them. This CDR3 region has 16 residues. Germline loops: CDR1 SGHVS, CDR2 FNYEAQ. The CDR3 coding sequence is TGTGCCAGCAGCTTAGGTGCGGGGACCTATAATTCACCCCTCCACTTT. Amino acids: CASSLGAGTYNSPLHF.

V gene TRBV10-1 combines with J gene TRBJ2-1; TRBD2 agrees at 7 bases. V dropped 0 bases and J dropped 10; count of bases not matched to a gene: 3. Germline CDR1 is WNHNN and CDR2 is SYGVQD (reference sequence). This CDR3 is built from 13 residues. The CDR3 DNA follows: TGCGCCAGCAGTGAGTCAGGGAGGGTGGAGCAGTTCTTC. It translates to CASSESGRVEQFF.

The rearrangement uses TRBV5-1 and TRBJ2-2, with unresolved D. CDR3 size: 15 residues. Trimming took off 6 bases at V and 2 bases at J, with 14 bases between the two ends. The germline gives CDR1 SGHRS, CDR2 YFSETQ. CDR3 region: CASTNAVLNTGELFF. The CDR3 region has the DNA TGCGCCAGCACCAACGCAGTACTCAACACCGGGGAGCTGTTTTTT.

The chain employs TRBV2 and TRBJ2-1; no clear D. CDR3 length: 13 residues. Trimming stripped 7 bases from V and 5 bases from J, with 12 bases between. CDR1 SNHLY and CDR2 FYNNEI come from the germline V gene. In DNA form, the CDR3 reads TGTGCCAGCAACGGGTTACCCAACAATGAGCAGTTCTTC. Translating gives CASNGLPNNEQFF. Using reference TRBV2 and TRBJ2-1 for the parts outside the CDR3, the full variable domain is EPEVTQTPSHQVTQMGQEVILRCVPISNHLYFYWYRQILGQKVEFLVSFYNNEISEKSEIFDDQFSVERPDGSNFTLKIRSTKLEDSAMYFCASNGLPNNEQFFGPGTRLTVL.

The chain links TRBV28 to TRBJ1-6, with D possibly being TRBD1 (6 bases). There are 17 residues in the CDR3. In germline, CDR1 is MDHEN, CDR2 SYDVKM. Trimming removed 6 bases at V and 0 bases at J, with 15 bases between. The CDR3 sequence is CASSPTGGSSYNSPLHF. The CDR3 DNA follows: TGTGCCAGCAGCCCGACAGGTGGCAGCTCCTATAATTCACCCCTCCACTTT.

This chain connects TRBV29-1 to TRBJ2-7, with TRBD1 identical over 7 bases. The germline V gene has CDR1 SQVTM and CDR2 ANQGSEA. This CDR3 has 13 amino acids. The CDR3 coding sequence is TGCACTTACACTATGAAGGGGGCAGGAGAGCAGTACTTC. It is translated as CTYTMKGAGEQYF.

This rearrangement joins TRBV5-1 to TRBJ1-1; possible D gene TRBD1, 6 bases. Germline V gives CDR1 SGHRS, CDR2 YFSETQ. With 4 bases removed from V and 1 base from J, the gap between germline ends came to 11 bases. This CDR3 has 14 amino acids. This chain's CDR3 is CASSIQTGNTEAFF. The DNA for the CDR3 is TGCGCCAGCAGCATACAGACAGGGAACACTGAAGCTTTCTTT.

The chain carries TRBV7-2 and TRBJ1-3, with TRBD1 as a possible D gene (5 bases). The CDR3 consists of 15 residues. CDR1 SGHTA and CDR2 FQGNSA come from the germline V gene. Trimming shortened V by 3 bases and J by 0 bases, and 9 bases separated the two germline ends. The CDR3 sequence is CASSLGLRSGNTIYF. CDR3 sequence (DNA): TGTGCCAGCAGCTTGGGACTCCGCTCTGGAAACACCATATATTTT.

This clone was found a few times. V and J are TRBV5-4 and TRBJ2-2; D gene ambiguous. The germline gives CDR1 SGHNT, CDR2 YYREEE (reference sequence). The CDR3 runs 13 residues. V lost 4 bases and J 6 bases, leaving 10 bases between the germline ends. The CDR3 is CASSPFGPGELFF. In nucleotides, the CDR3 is TGTGCCAGCAGCCCTTTCGGGCCCGGGGAGCTGTTTTTT.

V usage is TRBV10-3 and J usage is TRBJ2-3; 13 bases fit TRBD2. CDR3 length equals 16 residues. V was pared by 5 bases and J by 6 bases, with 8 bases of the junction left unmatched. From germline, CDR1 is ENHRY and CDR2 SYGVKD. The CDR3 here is CAISPGLAGFGDTQYF. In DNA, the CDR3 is TGTGCCATCAGTCCGGGACTAGCGGGATTCGGGGATACGCAGTATTTT.

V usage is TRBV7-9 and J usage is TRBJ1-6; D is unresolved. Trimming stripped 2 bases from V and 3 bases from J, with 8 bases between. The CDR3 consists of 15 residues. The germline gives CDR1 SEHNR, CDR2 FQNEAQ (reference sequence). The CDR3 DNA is TGTGCCAGCAGCTTACCAGAGGTCTATAATTCACCCCTCCACTTT. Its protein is CASSLPEVYNSPLHF.

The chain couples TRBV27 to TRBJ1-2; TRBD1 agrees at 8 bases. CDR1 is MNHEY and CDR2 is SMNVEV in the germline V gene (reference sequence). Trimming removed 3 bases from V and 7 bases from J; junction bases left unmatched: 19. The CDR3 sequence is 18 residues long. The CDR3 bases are TGTGCCAGCAGTTTCCAAAGTCGTCCGGGACAGGTCAGGGCTGGCTACACCTTC. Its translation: CASSFQSRPGQVRAGYTF.

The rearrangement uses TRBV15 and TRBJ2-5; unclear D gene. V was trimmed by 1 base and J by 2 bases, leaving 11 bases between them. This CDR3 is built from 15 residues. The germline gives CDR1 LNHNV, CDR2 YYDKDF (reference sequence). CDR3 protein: CATSRASTRQETQYF. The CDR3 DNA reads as TGTGCCACCAGCAGAGCCTCGACCCGGCAAGAGACCCAGTACTTC.

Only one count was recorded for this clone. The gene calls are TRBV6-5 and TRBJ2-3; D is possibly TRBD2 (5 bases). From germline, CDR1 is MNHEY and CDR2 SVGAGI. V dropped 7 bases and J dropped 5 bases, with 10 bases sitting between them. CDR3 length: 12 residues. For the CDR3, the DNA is TGTGCCAGCAAGGCCGGAGGAGATACGCAGTATTTT. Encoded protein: CASKAGGDTQYF.

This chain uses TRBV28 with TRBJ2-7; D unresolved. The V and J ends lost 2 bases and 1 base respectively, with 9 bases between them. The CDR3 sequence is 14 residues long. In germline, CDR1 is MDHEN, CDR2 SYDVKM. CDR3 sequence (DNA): TGTGCCAGCAGTTTACCTATTTCTTCCTACGAGCAGTACTTC. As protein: CASSLPISSYEQYF.